This TCR beta chain was recovered during a study of identical twins. Study results and limitations: While abundant cord blood beta clonotypes carried fewer insertions, memory repertoires showed no such pattern. Twins' surplus sharing was weaker for beta out-of-frame sequences.

No donor was unhealthy or non-Caucasian. TCRdb itself ran the 5' RACE reads through MiXCR, one entry per CDR3 protein. The table has approximately 490,000 distinct CDR3 sequences, about 20% seen once; the top ten hold roughly 0.5%. This clonotype was counted a few times. Its specificity is not known. The germline V gene has CDR1 SGDLS and CDR2 YYNGEE. J lost 4 bases, V lost 3 bases, and 7 bases had no gene match. The CDR3 has 16 residues. These data were also reused for a study on yellow fever vaccine responses in identical twins. Turning to that study: Twins showed a vaccine T cell response that reportedly seemed partly convergent, partly personalized.

Sequencing used CD4+ T cells sorted from blood. The V gene is TRBV9, the J gene TRBJ1-2; 12 bases map to TRBD1. The clonotype was recovered from a woman under 30 in good health. The CDR3 spells CASSAVGQGAGYGYTF. DNA of the CDR3: TGTGCCAGCAGCGCGGTGGGACAGGGGGCCGGCTATGGCTACACCTTC.